This T cell receptor (beta chain) is drawn from a study of technical replicates of blood from several donors (TCRdb year 2017). Concerning this clone: This clone's antigen is unknown. It has no much larger one-base neighbor in the sample; base qualities were not kept.

Its CDR3 holds 16 amino acids, cysteine through phenylalanine. Kept here is only the CDR3 DNA, which spans 48 bases and is read in frame from base 1. Looking up the germline V gene (reference sequence) yields CDR1 LNHNV and CDR2 YYDKDF. The V and J ends are trimmed by 0 bases and 0 bases, leaving 12 bases between them. Library creation used the immunoSEQ multiplex PCR assay. TCRdb mirrors the immuneACCESS table, restricted to in-frame sequences. Some clones are absent from its copies; in checked studies, under half trace to an unresolved V gene, and the reason for the others is unknown. In all, the sample holds about 62,000 clones, and roughly 91% of those were seen once. The top ten clones comprise around 5.1% of the sample.

The chain couples TRBV15 to TRBJ2-7; the D gene is perhaps TRBD1, on 6 matching bases. The specimen sequenced was PBMCs. The TCR was taken from a human donor in good health. Some clones in this sample may be carry-over from other donors' samples. In nucleotides, the sequence is TGTGCCACCAGCAGAGAACCGGGACATAACTCCTACGAGCAGTACTTC. The resulting protein is CATSREPGHNSYEQYF.